The T cell receptor beta chain described here comes from a study of blood T cell repertoires in COVID-19. The wider study: Sites across the United States, Italy and Spain contributed samples from acute and convalescent COVID-19. PBMCs, B-cell-depleted T cells, or T cells were the source of the cDNA or gDNA that made up the material.

In the study's own analysis: Nucleated cell number was recorded as an estimate derived from reference gene primer amplification. This table comes from immunoSEQ multiplex PCR, and its TCRdb copy is limited to in-frame clones, with some not included. V and J calls plus clone size are reproduced from that table; the DNA served to infer D and trimming. Of 60,000 or so clones in the sample, roughly 90% are singletons; the top ten hold roughly an eighth. This CDR3 has 16 residues. The V end lost 2 bases, the J end lost 5 bases, and 15 bases lay between the germline ends. Per the germline V gene, CDR1 is MNHEY and CDR2 is SVGEGT.

The sequence derives from a human donor with active COVID-19. The donor label of this sample is uncertain. The V and J genes are TRBV6-2 or TRBV6-3 and TRBJ1-4; no firm D call. Sequenced: peripheral blood. As DNA, the CDR3 is TGTGCCAGCAGTTACCCGCACGATGCAGTCAATGAAAAACTGTTTTTT. Its translation is CASSYPHDAVNEKLFF.